Presented here are 15 T cell receptor beta chains from one specimen sequenced in a study of graft-versus-host responses after intestinal transplantation. Sequenced by immunoSEQ multiplex PCR; TCRdb stores in-frame clones only, minus some. Here the sample spans 90,000 to 150,000 clones, around 96% being singletons. Their antigens are not known. The source material was unstimulated CD8+ T cells sorted from spleen or lymph node cells, sampled before intestinal transplant. All receptors come from a human donor who received an intestinal transplant.

The V and J genes are TRBV2 and TRBJ2-7, with 9 bases matching TRBD2. Germline CDR1 and CDR2: SNHLY and FYNNEI. Trimming at V came to 8 bases and at J to 2 bases, leaving 10 bases not matched to a gene. The CDR3 spans 15 residues. Here the CDR3 reads CASLDSGSGAYEQYF. The CDR3 region has the DNA TGTGCCAGCTTGGATAGCGGGAGCGGGGCCTACGAGCAGTACTTC.

This clone was picked up one time. The chain links TRBV15 to TRBJ2-6; no firm D call. This CDR3 has 18 residues. CDR1 and CDR2 from the germline V gene are LNHNV and YYDKDF (reference sequence). The V end lost 0 bases, the J end lost 0 bases, and 12 bases lay between the germline ends. CDR3 amino acids: CATSRDLGPPSGANVLTF. The CDR3 DNA reads as TGTGCCACCAGCAGAGATCTGGGTCCCCCCTCTGGGGCCAACGTCCTGACTTTC.

This clone was recorded once. J is TRBJ1-2 and V is TRBV25-1, with TRBD1 matching over 7 bases. The V gene's germline CDR1 is MGHDK and CDR2 SYGVNS. This CDR3 spans 15 amino acids. The V and J ends lost 4 bases and 4 bases, in that order; junction bases with no gene match: 9. This chain's CDR3 is CASSGSDREGYGYTF. For the CDR3, the DNA is TGTGCCAGCAGTGGCTCTGACAGGGAGGGCTATGGCTACACCTTC.

J is TRBJ2-1 and V is TRBV5-6; TRBD2 matches 7 bases. Germline trimming cut 0 bases from V and 9 bases from J; bases unmatched to any gene: 9. Germline loops: CDR1 SGHDT, CDR2 YYEEEE. CDR3 size: 15 residues. As DNA, the CDR3 is TGTGCCAGCAGCTTGGGTCTAGCGGTTTATGGTGAGCAGTTCTTC. Protein sequence: CASSLGLAVYGEQFF.

The chain uses TRBV7-9 and TRBJ1-4; TRBD1 aligns across 8 bases. Germline CDR1 is SEHNR and CDR2 is FQNEAQ (reference sequence). This CDR3 region has 19 residues. V lost 3 bases and J lost 2; bases outside the gene matches: 14. CDR3 sequence (DNA): TGTGCCAGCAGCTTTCCGACAGGGGAGAATCGCATCACTAATGAAAAACTGTTTTTT. The encoded protein is CASSFPTGENRITNEKLFF.

V usage is TRBV27 and J usage is TRBJ1-5, with D possibly being TRBD1 (5 bases). Trimming stripped 8 bases from V and 5 bases from J, with 10 bases between. Germline values: CDR1 MNHEY, CDR2 SMNVEV (reference sequence). This CDR3 has 12 amino acids. CDR3 region: CASGLGDQPQHF. As DNA, the CDR3 is TGTGCCAGCGGCTTGGGGGATCAGCCCCAGCATTTT.

This chain's CDR3 is CASSSGLAEYNEQFF. CDR3 nucleotides: TGTGCCAGCAGCTCGGGACTAGCGGAGTACAATGAGCAGTTCTTC. This rearrangement joins TRBV27 to TRBJ2-1, with 11 bases lining up with TRBD2. The CDR3 loop spans 15 amino acids. Germline loops: CDR1 MNHEY, CDR2 SMNVEV (reference sequence). The V gene end was trimmed by 6 bases and the J gene end by 4 bases; junction bases not matched to a gene: 5.

The chain recombines TRBV13 with TRBJ2-4, with a tentative D call TRBD2 (5 bases). Trimming pared 8 bases from V and 0 bases from J, leaving 17 bases between. The germline gives CDR1 PRHDT, CDR2 FYEKMQ (reference sequence). CDR3 length: 16 amino acids. DNA for the CDR3: TGTGCCAGCCAGCACAAAGAGGGATTAGCCAAAAACATTCAGTACTTC. This gives the protein CASQHKEGLAKNIQYF.

The chain is built from TRBV7-6 and TRBJ2-5; 7 bases are shared with TRBD2. The last part of the DNA fits TRBJ2-7 better; the J call may be wrong. The CDR3 has 16 amino acids. Germline assignment: CDR1 SGHVS and CDR2 FNYEAQ. The CDR3 coding sequence is TGTGCCAGCAGCTTAGGGTGGGAGGGGAAGTCGAACGAGCAGTACTTC. Residues: CASSLGWEGKSNEQYF.

The gene calls are TRBV19 and TRBJ2-5; D is possibly TRBD1 (5 bases). With the DNA end fitting TRBJ2-7 better, the J assignment may be wrong. The germline V gene has CDR1 LNHDA and CDR2 SQIVND (reference sequence). This CDR3 region has 13 residues. The CDR3 DNA is TGTGCCAGTAGCAGGGCAGGGTCCTACGAGCAGTACTTC. Its translation is CASSRAGSYEQYF.

The chain recombines TRBV7-6 with TRBJ2-5, with TRBD1 matching 8 bases. Gene TRBJ2-7 matches the end of the DNA better, so the J call may be wrong. Per germline, CDR1 SGHVS and CDR2 FNYEAQ. There are 15 residues in the CDR3. CDR3 nucleotide sequence: TGTGCCAGCAGCTTAGGGTACAGGGGGGACTACGAGCAGTACTTC. Residues: CASSLGYRGDYEQYF.

CDR3 sequence reads: CASSPGLAEYNEQFF. As DNA, the CDR3 is TGTGCCAGCAGCCCTGGGCTAGCGGAGTACAATGAGCAGTTCTTC. The chain joins TRBV7-7 to TRBJ2-1; 7 bases agree with TRBD2. After removal of 5 bases from V and 4 bases from J, the junction contained 8 bases not matched to a gene. Germline values: CDR1 SSHAT, CDR2 FNYEAQ (reference sequence). The CDR3 spans 15 residues.

The rearrangement uses TRBV30 and TRBJ2-1; D assignment may be TRBD1 or TRBD2 (6 bases each). From germline, CDR1 is GTSNPN and CDR2 SVGIG (reference sequence). The CDR3 sequence is 13 residues long. This CDR3 reads CARGVSSYNEQFF. The DNA for the CDR3 is TGTGCTAGGGGGGTGAGCTCCTACAATGAGCAGTTCTTC.

This chain uses TRBV7-9 with TRBJ2-5; D is undetermined. The DNA end favors TRBJ2-7, so the J call may be wrong. The CDR3 covers 12 residues. Germline-derived CDR1 and CDR2 are SEHNR and FQNEAQ (reference sequence). CDR3 residues: CASSLSGYEQYF. CDR3 coding DNA: TGTGCCAGCAGCTTATCGGGTTACGAGCAGTACTTC.

The rearrangement joins TRBV28 to TRBJ2-7; TRBD2 aligns across 12 bases. J lost 5 bases, V lost 2 bases, and 7 bases had no gene match. This CDR3 contains 16 residues. Per the germline V gene, CDR1 is MDHEN and CDR2 is SYDVKM. The CDR3: CASSLGLAGGSNEQYF. Written as DNA, the CDR3 is TGTGCCAGCAGTTTAGGTCTAGCGGGAGGGAGCAACGAGCAGTACTTC.